Below are 22 T cell receptor beta chains sequenced from a single sample in a study of read filtering for tumor transcriptome and immune sequencing. This library used about 400 ng RNA and molecular barcoded adaptors spanning alpha/delta and beta/gamma chains. A single record per CDR3 protein comes from TCRdb applying MiXCR to the reads. The sample consists of tens of thousands of distinct CDR3 sequences, approximately 18% of them appearing once. Sequenced sample: a population of CD138-negative cells sorted from bone marrow. The receptors were sampled from a donor at least 40 years old with multiple myeloma.

In its sample, this clonotype was seen many times. The chain has TRBV5-3 and TRBJ2-1; TRBD1 matches 7 bases. TRBV5-3 is assigned to the ORF class and has an uncertain function. V trimming: 0 bases; J trimming: 0 bases; junction bases outside the gene matches: 15. The CDR3 runs to 20 residues. The CDR3 spells CARSLEKGQKVDPSYNEQFF. The DNA of the CDR3 is TGTGCCAGAAGCTTGGAGAAGGGACAGAAAGTAGACCCCTCCTACAATGAGCAGTTCTTC.

Details on this clonotype: The junction departs from germline at one end; a sequencing error may be responsible. The chain recombines TRBV20-1 with TRBJ2-1, with 12 nucleotides matching TRBD2. The germline gives CDR1 DFQATT, CDR2 SNEGSKA (reference sequence). The CDR3 length is 15 residues. The CDR3 is CSPSGRAHGYNEQFF. The CDR3 DNA is TGCAGTCCTAGCGGGAGGGCCCATGGGTACAATGAGCAGTTCTTC.

This clonotype was recorded many times. The V and J genes are TRBV18 and TRBJ2-1; 9 bases fit TRBD2. J gave up 5 bases and V 6 bases, and 5 bases lay outside the gene matches. CDR3 size: 14 residues. The germline gives CDR1 KGHSH, CDR2 LQKENI. CDR3 coding DNA: TGTGCCAGCTCGGCGACTAGCGGCCACAATGAGCAGTTCTTC. Its protein is CASSATSGHNEQFF.

This clonotype was seen many times. The rearrangement links TRBV7-9 to TRBJ1-1; D call uncertain. Trimming stripped 3 bases from V and 0 bases from J, with 5 bases between. The CDR3 loop spans 13 amino acids. The germline V gene encodes CDR1 SEHNR and CDR2 FQNEAQ (reference sequence). CDR3 in amino acids: CASSLVVNTEAFF. The CDR3 nucleotides are TGTGCCAGCAGCTTGGTTGTGAACACTGAAGCTTTCTTT.

In this sample, this clonotype turned up a few times. The chain has TRBV12-3 or TRBV12-4 and TRBJ1-2; D possibly corresponds to TRBD1 (6 bases). The CDR3 extends over 16 amino acids. The V gene lost 6 bases and the J gene lost 0 bases, with 17 bases spanning the gap. The CDR3 region is CASRPGGAVANYGYTF. The CDR3 region has the DNA TGTGCCAGCAGGCCCGGGGGGGCAGTAGCTAACTATGGCTACACCTTC.

This clonotype appeared a single time. Sequence at one end of the junction differs from germline and may be a read error. The chain recombines TRBV11-2 with TRBJ2-5, with D maybe TRBD2 (6 bases). The CDR3 is 13 residues long. Germline CDR1 is SGHAT and CDR2 is FQNNGV. The CDR3, as DNA: TGTGCCAGCGGCTTAGGGAGGCAAGAGACCCAGTACTTC. Its protein is CASGLGRQETQYF.

This clonotype is termed medium-sized (0.01 to 0.1%). J is TRBJ2-1 and V is TRBV20-1; a possible D gene is TRBD2 (6 bases). There are 15 residues in the CDR3. The V end was cut by 0 bases, the J end by 4 bases, with 13 bases between. In germline, CDR1 is DFQATT, CDR2 SNEGSKA (reference sequence). The CDR3 nucleotides read TGCAGTGCTAGAGATGAGGCTAGCGTATACAATGAGCAGTTCTTC. Residues: CSARDEASVYNEQFF.

In this sample, this clonotype turned up a few times. The chain combines TRBV10-3 with TRBJ2-1; 8 bases line up with TRBD2. With 5 bases clipped from V and 8 bases from J, the junction kept 20 bases outside the gene matches. Germline V gene data show CDR1 as ENHRY and CDR2 as SYGVKD. This CDR3 has 18 amino acids. The CDR3 bases are TGTGCCATCAGTTACCCTATTCCGGGGACTAGGCGGTACGATGAGCAGTTCTTC. It yields the protein CAISYPIPGTRRYDEQFF.

As concerns this clonotype: This may stem from a read error, because a much larger clone lies one nucleotide away. The chain employs TRBV11-3 and TRBJ2-3, with TRBD2 matching 10 bases. The V gene's germline CDR1 is SGHNT and CDR2 YENEEA. This CDR3 is 15 amino acids long. The CDR3 DNA reads TGTGCCAACAGCCTAGCGGGAGCGATATCAGATACGCAGTATTTT. Amino acids: CANSLAGAISDTQYF.

With respect to this clonotype: A much larger clone differs by one base, so this may be a read error. The V and J genes are TRBV19 and TRBJ2-7; TRBD2 aligns across 10 bases. The germline gives CDR1 LNHDA, CDR2 SQIVND (reference sequence). The CDR3 sequence is 16 residues long. V lost 5 bases and J lost 7; bases outside the gene matches: 14. The CDR3 sequence is CASSGDSGRSYNEQYF. The CDR3 DNA is TGTGCCAGTAGTGGAGATAGCGGGAGGTCTTACAATGAGCAGTACTTC.

This clonotype has ten or more counts. This chain uses TRBV18 with TRBJ2-1, with 11 bases that match TRBD2. CDR3 length equals 16 residues. The ends lost 1 base at V and 2 bases at J; junction bases unmatched: 1. Germline-derived CDR1 and CDR2 are KGHSH and LQKENI. The CDR3 nucleotides are TGTGCCAGCTCACCACGACTAGCGGGACCCTACAATGAGCAGTTCTTC. It encodes CASSPRLAGPYNEQFF.

This clonotype was seen repeatedly, ten times or more. The chain couples TRBV30 to TRBJ1-1; no definite D call. The length of the CDR3 is 16 residues. Per germline, CDR1 GTSNPN and CDR2 SVGIG (reference sequence). Trimming removed 3 bases from V and 3 bases from J, with 20 bases in between. CDR3 sequence: CAWRREVGARDTEAFF. The CDR3 DNA reads TGTGCCTGGAGGCGAGAGGTGGGAGCAAGGGACACTGAAGCTTTCTTT. Based on the CDR3 plus reference TRBV30 and TRBJ1-1, the full variable domain is SQTIHQWPATLVQPVGSPLSLECTVEGTSNPNLYWYRQAAGRGLQLLFYSVGIGQISSEVPQNLSASRPQDRQFILSSKKLLLSDSGFYLCAWRREVGARDTEAFFGQGTRLTVV.

About this clonotype itself: Given a much more abundant clone one base away, this may be a read error. The chain recombines TRBV3-1 with TRBJ2-2, with D hard to call. This CDR3 spans 14 amino acids. The germline CDR1 and CDR2 sequences are LGHDT and YNNKEL (reference sequence). The CDR3 DNA is TGTGCCAGCGGCCAAGAATCAGGTGTCGGGGAGCTGTTTTTT. It translates to CASGQESGVGELFF. The full variable domain, with the rest looked up from reference TRBV3-1 and TRBJ2-2, is DTAVSQTPKYLVTQMGNDKSIKCEQNLGHDTMYWYKQDSKKFLKIMFSYNNKELIINETVPNRFSPKSPDKAHLNLHINSLELGDSAVYFCASGQESGVGELFFGEGSRLTVL.

The table lists this clonotype with many counts. The chain couples TRBV5-1 to TRBJ2-2; D not resolved. V was cut by 7 bases and J by 0 bases, with 16 bases left in between. Per germline, CDR1 SGHRS and CDR2 YFSETQ. The CDR3 loop spans 16 amino acids. The CDR3 reads CASPKGDGPNTGELFF. For the CDR3, the DNA is TGCGCCAGCCCGAAAGGAGACGGTCCGAACACCGGGGAGCTGTTTTTT.

This clonotype occurred a few times. CDR3 residues: CASSPSRTHSYEQYF. In nucleotides, the CDR3 is TGCGCCAGCAGCCCCTCCAGGACTCATTCCTACGAGCAGTACTTC. The rearrangement links TRBV5-1 to TRBJ2-7, with D maybe TRBD2 (5 bases). Germline lookup yields CDR1 SGHRS and CDR2 YFSETQ. This CDR3 has 15 amino acids. Trimming took 4 bases from V and 1 from J, leaving 15 bases between them.

The chain joins TRBV13 to TRBJ2-3, with TRBD2 matching over 11 bases. This CDR3 spans 16 amino acids. Trimming cost V 3 bases and J 2 bases; bases outside gene matches: 4. Germline values: CDR1 PRHDT, CDR2 FYEKMQ (reference sequence). The CDR3 nucleotides are TGTGCCAGCAGCTTCGGGACTAGCGGAAACACAGATACGCAGTATTTT. Encoded protein: CASSFGTSGNTDTQYF.

The chain uses TRBV21-1 and TRBJ1-5; the table's D gene call, TRBD1, was not cross checked with the DNA. TRBV21-1 is annotated as a pseudogene. The CDR3 is made up of 13 amino acids. The CDR3 DNA sequence: TGTGCCAGCAGTAGACACCGGGAACAGCCCCAGCATTTT. Translated, it gives CASSRHREQPQHF.

Remarks on this clonotype: This may be a read error, as it is one base from a much larger clone. This CDR3 reads CASSLRPTDVQYF. The CDR3 DNA sequence: TGTGCCAGCAGTTTGCGCCCCACAGATGTGCAGTATTTT. This sequence joins TRBV27 and TRBJ2-3; D is undetermined. This CDR3 spans 13 amino acids. Germline assignment: CDR1 MNHEY and CDR2 SMNVEV (reference sequence). V gave up 3 bases and J gave up 11 bases, with 15 bases separating them.

Points on this clonotype: The junction departs from the called germline gene at one end, perhaps through a read error. The J gene is TRBJ1-4, the V gene TRBV28, with 8 positions matching TRBD1. The CDR3 totals 16 residues. Germline V gene data show CDR1 as MDHEN and CDR2 as SYDVKM. CDR3 sequence reads: CASGIRGHFTNEKLSF. The CDR3 nucleotides read TGTGCCAGCGGGATCAGGGGGCACTTCACTAATGAAAAACTGTCTTTC.

At least ten counts were recorded for this clonotype. The rearrangement links TRBV10-1 to TRBJ1-2; TRBD1 might be the D (6 bases). The CDR3 is 16 amino acids. The V end was cut by 6 bases, the J end by 4 bases, with 21 bases between. Germline V gives CDR1 WNHNN, CDR2 SYGVQD (reference sequence). CDR3 sequence: CASRHPGQSKVYGYTF. In DNA form, the CDR3 reads TGCGCCAGCAGACACCCCGGACAGTCTAAGGTCTATGGCTACACCTTC.

Details on this clonotype: This clone may be a read error of a much larger clone one base away. This chain links TRBV28 with TRBJ2-7; 9 bases are a match to TRBD1. Germline-derived CDR1 and CDR2 are MDHEN and SYDVKM. After removal of 4 bases from V and 9 bases from J, the junction contained 13 bases not matched to a gene. CDR3 length: 15 amino acids. The CDR3 region is CASSSSGTGSIVQYF. The CDR3 coding sequence is TGTGCCAGCAGTTCCTCCGGGACAGGGAGCATCGTGCAGTACTTC.

The rearrangement joins TRBV10-3 to TRBJ2-7, with D possibly being TRBD2 (5 bases). The CDR3 extends over 15 amino acids. The V gene's germline CDR1 is ENHRY and CDR2 SYGVKD. Trimming shortened V by 0 bases and J by 4 bases, and 13 bases separated the two germline ends. The CDR3 DNA sequence: TGTGCCATCAGTGAGTCGATTAGCGTAAGGTACGAGCAGTACTTC. Its protein product is CAISESISVRYEQYF.